This T cell receptor beta chain is from a study of blood T cells in healthy people across ages. Then a second PCR, running roughly 7 to 11 cycles, was carried out with a sample-barcoded 5' primer and a J-beta primer mix. A single record per CDR3 protein comes from TCRdb applying MiXCR to the 5' RACE reads. The profile shows roughly 1,500,000 distinct CDR3 sequences, about 43% of them singletons. Germline values: CDR1 SGHRS, CDR2 YFSETQ. V dropped 0 bases and J dropped 2 bases, with 8 bases sitting between them. This CDR3 has 14 amino acids. The sequence derives from a woman in her late teens or twenties in good health. The sequenced sample consisted of blood. The genes are TRBV5-1 and TRBJ1-2; D ambiguous. This chain's CDR3 is CASSLAEENYGYTF. The CDR3 region has the DNA TGCGCCAGCAGCTTGGCTGAGGAAAACTATGGCTACACCTTC.